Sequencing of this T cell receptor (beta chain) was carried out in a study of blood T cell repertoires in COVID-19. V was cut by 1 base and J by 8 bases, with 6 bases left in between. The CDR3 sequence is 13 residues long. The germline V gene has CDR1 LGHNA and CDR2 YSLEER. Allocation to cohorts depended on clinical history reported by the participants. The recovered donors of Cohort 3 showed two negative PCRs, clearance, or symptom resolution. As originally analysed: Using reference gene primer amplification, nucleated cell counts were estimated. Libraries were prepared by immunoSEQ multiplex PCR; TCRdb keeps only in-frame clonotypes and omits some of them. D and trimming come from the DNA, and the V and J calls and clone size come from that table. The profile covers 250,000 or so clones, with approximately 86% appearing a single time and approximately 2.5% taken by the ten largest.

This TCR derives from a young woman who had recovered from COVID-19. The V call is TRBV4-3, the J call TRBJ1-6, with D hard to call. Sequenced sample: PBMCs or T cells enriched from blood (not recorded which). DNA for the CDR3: TGCGCCAGCAGCCAAGTTACGGATTCACCCCTCCACTTT. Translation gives CASSQVTDSPLHF.